The count of the clone carrying this TCR beta chain is one. Antigen: not known. CDR3 and TCR beta VDJ profiling relied on a genomic DNA template. TCRdb passed the reads through MiXCR, listing each CDR3 protein once. The repertoire has around 170,000 distinct CDR3 sequences, approximately 51% of them found once; the top ten carry under 3.5%. Germline CDR1 is LNHDA and CDR2 is SQIVND (reference sequence). This CDR3 comprises 13 residues. V dropped 6 bases and J dropped 5 bases, with 11 bases sitting between them. This sample stems from a study of CD8+CD57+ T cells in acquired aplastic anemia. Background on the study: DNA recovered from sorted CD4+ and CD8+ cells had a mean of approximately 3.2 ug. Findings and limits, study-wide: No significant difference in CD8+ Simpson's diversity was found between patients and controls.

The authors sequenced patients whose flow cytometry had shown CD8+CD57+ cell expansion. Every patient presented with severe acquired aplastic anemia. Patients had undergone no therapy by the time their blood was sampled. This clonotype originated in a human donor with aplastic anemia. The source material was sorted CD4+, CD8+, or CD8+CD57+ T cells (not recorded which) from PBMCs. V gene TRBV19 combines with J gene TRBJ1-5; D remains ambiguous. CDR3 sequence (DNA): TGTGCCAGTAGAAAGGCCTACGATCAGCCCCAGCATTTT. Translation gives CASRKAYDQPQHF.